The rows below give T cell receptor beta chains drawn from one sample of a study of T cell changes during pregnancy in multiple sclerosis. Produced via immunoSEQ multiplex PCR; TCRdb's table is partial and in-frame only. The sample has 65,000 to 95,000 clones, 94% seen once. The sequencing used peripheral blood, collected in the second trimester of pregnancy. Every receptor here comes from a female donor in good health, enrolled as a control in a pregnancy study. CDR3s include the opening cysteine and the closing phenylalanine or tryptophan. D genes are given only for firm matches. Only part of the rows carry a size: once, few, many, or a class if the clone is expanded.

>TRBD1|NA|TRBJ2-7|TRBV6-5
CASSRGQGYEQYF
TGTGCCAGCAGCCGGGGACAGGGCTACGAGCAGTACTTC
>NA|NA|TRBJ2-3|TRBV15
CATSRAWDTYTDTQYF
TGTGCCACCAGCAGAGCGTGGGACACCTACACAGATACGCAGTATTTT
>TRBD2|NA|TRBJ2-5|TRBV28
CASQLTSAQETQYF
TGTGCCAGCCAACTAACTAGCGCTCAAGAGACCCAGTACTTC
>TRBD1|NA|TRBJ1-2|TRBV19
CASSIRDRNYGYTF
TGTGCCAGTAGTATCCGGGACAGGAACTATGGCTACACCTTC
>TRBD2|NA|TRBJ2-1|TRBV28
CASRSGTSGRWNEQFF
TGTGCCAGCAGGTCCGGGACTAGCGGGAGATGGAATGAGCAGTTCTTC
>TRBD1|NA|TRBJ2-3|TRBV5-1
CASSLGQGAGTDTQYF
TGCGCCAGCAGCTTGGGTCAGGGGGCAGGCACAGATACGCAGTATTTT
>NA|NA|TRBJ2-3|TRBV28
CASSPRGLFTSTDTQYF
TGTGCCAGCAGCCCTCGCGGACTCTTCACTAGCACAGATACGCAGTATTTT
>NA|NA|TRBJ1-5|TRBV28
CASSSPQFDCYQPQHF
TGTGCCAGCAGTTCCCCTCAATTTGACTGCTATCAGCCCCAGCATTTT
>NA|NA|TRBJ2-1|TRBV29-1
CSVEQANSYNEQFF
TGCAGCGTTGAACAGGCCAACTCCTACAATGAGCAGTTCTTC
>NA|NA|TRBJ2-7|TRBV11-1
CASSLYEYEQYF
TGTGCCAGCAGCTTATACGAGTACGAGCAGTACTTC
>NA|NA|TRBJ2-6|TRBV11-2
CASSSLRFSGANVLTF
TGTGCCAGCAGCTCCCTTAGATTCTCTGGGGCCAACGTCCTGACTTTC
>NA|NA|TRBJ2-1|TRBV5-1
CASSSGGREQFF
TGCGCCAGCAGCTCAGGGGGGCGGGAGCAGTTCTTC
>NA|NA|TRBJ2-7|TRBV29-1
CSVLGSIYYEQYF
TGCAGCGTTCTAGGCTCTATATACTACGAGCAGTACTTC
>NA|NA|TRBJ1-5|TRBV6-1
CASRRNLEANQPQHF
TGTGCCAGCAGGAGGAACTTGGAGGCCAATCAGCCCCAGCATTTT
>NA|NA|TRBJ2-7|TRBV6-1
CASSEAEYEQYF
TGTGCCAGCAGTGAAGCGGAGTACGAGCAGTACTTC
>NA|once|TRBJ2-3|TRBV19
CASGAGTSSTDTQYF
TGTGCCAGCGGAGCAGGGACATCTAGCACAGATACGCAGTATTTT
>NA|few|TRBJ1-5|TRBV15
CATSRVWTEGYQPQHF
TGTGCCACCAGCAGAGTGTGGACGGAGGGTTATCAGCCCCAGCATTTT
>NA|NA|TRBJ2-4|TRBV5-1
CASSLAAGFVKNIQYF
TGCGCCAGCAGCTTGGCTGCAGGGTTCGTCAAAAACATTCAGTACTTC
>TRBD1|NA|TRBJ1-2|TRBV28
CASRTGVGGYTF
TGTGCCAGCAGAACAGGGGTGGGTGGCTACACCTTC
>TRBD1|NA|TRBJ1-1|TRBV19
CASRRTGGHEAFF
TGTGCCAGTAGGAGGACAGGGGGCCATGAAGCTTTCTTT
>NA|NA|TRBJ1-5|TRBV6-1
CAGSEGDKGSQPQHF
TGTGCCGGCAGTGAAGGGGACAAGGGGAGTCAGCCCCAGCATTTT
>NA|NA|TRBJ1-5|TRBV28
CASRRLGRILNQPQHF
TGTGCCAGCAGGCGCTTGGGGCGTATCCTTAATCAGCCCCAGCATTTT
>TRBD1|NA|TRBJ2-5|TRBV29-1
CSVYSGGQETQYF
TGCAGCGTTTACTCAGGGGGACAAGAGACCCAGTACTTC
>NA|NA|TRBJ1-2|TRBV10-3
CAISESHRDINYGYTF
TGTGCCATCAGTGAGTCCCACCGGGACATAAACTATGGCTACACCTTC
>NA|NA|TRBJ2-7|TRBV28
CASSLTGGAYEQYF
TGTGCCAGCAGCCTCACAGGGGGGGCCTACGAGCAGTACTTC
>TRBD2|NA|TRBJ2-7|TRBV6-5
CASSTGTSGRSYF
TGTGCCAGCAGTACCGGGACTAGCGGGAGGTCGTACTTC
>NA|once|TRBJ2-1|TRBV28
CASINAARLYNEQFF
TGTGCCAGCATTAACGCGGCCCGTCTGTACAATGAGCAGTTCTTC
>TRBD1|NA|TRBJ2-2|TRBV7-8
CASTRGQGEGELFF
TGTGCCAGCACCCGCGGACAGGGCGAGGGGGAGCTGTTTTTT
>TRBD1|NA|TRBJ2-7|TRBV25-1
CASSPTGATREQYF
TGTGCCAGCAGTCCTACAGGGGCCACCCGCGAGCAGTACTTC
>TRBD1|NA|TRBJ2-7|TRBV27
CASSLGPGQGVHEQYF
TGTGCCAGCAGTTTAGGACCGGGACAGGGTGTCCACGAGCAGTACTTC
>NA|NA|TRBJ2-4|TRBV27
CASSQRWGVLHF
TGTGCCAGCAGCCAAAGGTGGGGGGTTTTACACTTC
>TRBD2|NA|TRBJ2-1|TRBV27
CASSPQNSGSLYNEQFF
TGTGCCAGCAGTCCGCAAAATAGCGGGAGCTTGTACAATGAGCAGTTCTTC
>NA|NA|TRBJ2-3|TRBV19
CASSTHGTDTQYF
TGTGCCAGTAGTACCCACGGGACAGATACGCAGTATTTT
>TRBD2|NA|TRBJ2-1|TRBV15
CATSPGLAEDNEQFF
TGTGCCACCAGTCCGGGACTAGCGGAAGACAATGAGCAGTTCTTC
>NA|NA|TRBJ2-3|TRBV4-1
CASTPAGQPTPSWTDTQYF
TGCGCCAGCACCCCGGCGGGGCAGCCGACCCCAAGTTGGACAGATACGCAGTATTTT
>TRBD1|NA|TRBJ1-4|TRBV7-8
CASSSRPRGQNTNEKLFF
TGTGCCAGCAGCTCCCGACCGCGGGGACAGAATACTAATGAAAAACTGTTTTTT
>TRBD1|NA|TRBJ1-2|TRBV5-1
CASSLRPSTGDGYTF
TGCGCCAGCAGCTTGCGCCCCTCAACAGGGGATGGCTACACCTTC
>NA|NA|TRBJ1-2|TRBV5-4
CASSLGGDRGYGYTF
TGTGCCAGCAGCTTGGGGGGGGATCGAGGCTATGGCTACACCTTC
>TRBD2|NA|TRBJ2-7|TRBV5-1
CASRLAEPYEQYF
TGCGCCAGCAGACTAGCGGAACCTTACGAGCAGTACTTC
>NA|NA|TRBJ1-4|TRBV28
CASSFPGPGLEKLFF
TGTGCCAGCAGTTTCCCGGGTCCAGGGCTTGAAAAACTGTTTTTT
>TRBD1|NA|TRBJ1-5|TRBV19
CASSAGDRGSNQPQHF
TGTGCCAGTAGTGCCGGGGACAGGGGGAGCAATCAGCCCCAGCATTTT